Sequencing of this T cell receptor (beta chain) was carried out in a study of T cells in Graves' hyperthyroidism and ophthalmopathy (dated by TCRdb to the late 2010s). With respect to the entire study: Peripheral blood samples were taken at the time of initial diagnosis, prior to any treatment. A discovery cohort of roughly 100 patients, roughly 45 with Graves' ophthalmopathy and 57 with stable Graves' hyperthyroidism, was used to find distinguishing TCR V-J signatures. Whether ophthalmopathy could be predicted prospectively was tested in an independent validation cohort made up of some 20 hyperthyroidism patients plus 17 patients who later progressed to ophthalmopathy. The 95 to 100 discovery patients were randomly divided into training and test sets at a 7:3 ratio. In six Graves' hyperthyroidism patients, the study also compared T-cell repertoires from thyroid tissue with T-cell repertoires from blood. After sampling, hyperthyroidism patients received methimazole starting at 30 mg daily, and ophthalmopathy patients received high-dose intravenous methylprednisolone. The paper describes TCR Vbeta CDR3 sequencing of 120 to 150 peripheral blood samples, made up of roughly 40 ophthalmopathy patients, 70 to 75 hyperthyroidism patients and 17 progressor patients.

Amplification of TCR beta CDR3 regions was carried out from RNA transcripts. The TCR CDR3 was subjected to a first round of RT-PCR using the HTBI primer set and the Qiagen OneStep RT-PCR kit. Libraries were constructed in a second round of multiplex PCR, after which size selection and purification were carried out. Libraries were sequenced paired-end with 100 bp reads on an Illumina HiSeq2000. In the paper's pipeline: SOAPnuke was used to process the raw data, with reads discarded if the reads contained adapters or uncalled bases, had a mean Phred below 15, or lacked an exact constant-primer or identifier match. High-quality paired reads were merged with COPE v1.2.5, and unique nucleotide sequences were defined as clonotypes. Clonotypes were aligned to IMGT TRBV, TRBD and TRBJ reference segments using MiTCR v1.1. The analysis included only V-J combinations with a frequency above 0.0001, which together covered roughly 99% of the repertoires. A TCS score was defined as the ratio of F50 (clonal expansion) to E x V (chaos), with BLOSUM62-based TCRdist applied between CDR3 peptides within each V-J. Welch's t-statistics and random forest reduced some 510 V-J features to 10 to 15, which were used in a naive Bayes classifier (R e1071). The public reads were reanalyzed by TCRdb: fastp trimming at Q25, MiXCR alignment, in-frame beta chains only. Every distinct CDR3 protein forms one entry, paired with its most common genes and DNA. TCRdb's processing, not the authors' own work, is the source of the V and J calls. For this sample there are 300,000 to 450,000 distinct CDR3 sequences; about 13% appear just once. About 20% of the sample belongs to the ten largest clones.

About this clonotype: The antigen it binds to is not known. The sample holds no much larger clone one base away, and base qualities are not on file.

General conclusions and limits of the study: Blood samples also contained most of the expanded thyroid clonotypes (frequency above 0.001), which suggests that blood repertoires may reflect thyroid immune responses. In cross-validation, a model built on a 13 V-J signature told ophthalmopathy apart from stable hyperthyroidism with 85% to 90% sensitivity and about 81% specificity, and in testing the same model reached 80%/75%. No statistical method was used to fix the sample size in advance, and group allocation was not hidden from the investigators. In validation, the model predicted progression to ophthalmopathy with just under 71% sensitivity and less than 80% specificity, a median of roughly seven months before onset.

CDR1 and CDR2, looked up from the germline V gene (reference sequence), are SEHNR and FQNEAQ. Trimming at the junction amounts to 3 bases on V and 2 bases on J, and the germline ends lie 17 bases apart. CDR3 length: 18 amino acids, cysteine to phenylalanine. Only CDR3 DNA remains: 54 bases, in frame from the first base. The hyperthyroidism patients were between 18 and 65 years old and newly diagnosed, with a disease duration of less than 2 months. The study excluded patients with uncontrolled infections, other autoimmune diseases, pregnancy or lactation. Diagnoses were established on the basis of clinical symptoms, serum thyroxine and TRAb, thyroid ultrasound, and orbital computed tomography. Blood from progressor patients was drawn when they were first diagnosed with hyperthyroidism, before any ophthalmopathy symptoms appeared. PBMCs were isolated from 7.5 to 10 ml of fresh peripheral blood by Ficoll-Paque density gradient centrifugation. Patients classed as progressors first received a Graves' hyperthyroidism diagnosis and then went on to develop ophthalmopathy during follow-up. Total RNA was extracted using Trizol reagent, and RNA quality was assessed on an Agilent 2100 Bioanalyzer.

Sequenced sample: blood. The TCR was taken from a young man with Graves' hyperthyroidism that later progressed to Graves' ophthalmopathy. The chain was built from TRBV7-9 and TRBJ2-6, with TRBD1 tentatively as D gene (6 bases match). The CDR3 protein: CASSFLTGPSAGANVLTF. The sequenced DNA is TGTGCCAGCAGCTTCTTAACAGGGCCGTCGGCTGGGGCCAACGTCCTGACTTTC.